The 29 T cell receptor beta chains in this list originate from one sample, sequenced in a study of blood T cell repertoires in COVID-19. The table came from immunoSEQ multiplex PCR; TCRdb's copy has only in-frame clones and leaves some out. Of more than 20,000 clones listed, around 79% are singletons. The sample taken for sequencing was peripheral blood. The receptors derive from a man older than 75 with active or convalescent COVID-19.

Only a few counts were recorded for this clone. The rearrangement links TRBV29-1 to TRBJ2-7; possibly TRBD2 for D (6 bases). CDR1 and CDR2 (germline): SQVTM, ANQGSEA. CDR3 length: 12 residues. Trimming cost V 5 bases and J 2 bases, with 10 bases left between them. The CDR3 nucleotides read TGCAGCGTTCGGAGGGCGGCCTACGAGCAGTACTTC. It encodes CSVRRAAYEQYF.

V gene TRBV19 combines with J gene TRBJ2-1; 12 nucleotides agree with TRBD2. V lost 4 bases and J lost 8; bases outside the gene matches: 9. CDR1 is LNHDA, CDR2 SQIVND, per germline (reference sequence). The CDR3 covers 16 residues. The CDR3 here is CASSTRTSGNRYEQFF. CDR3 bases: TGTGCCAGTAGTACGCGGACTAGCGGGAATAGGTATGAGCAGTTCTTC.

The rearrangement links TRBV28 to TRBJ2-3; 12 positions agree with TRBD2. The V segment lost 6 bases and the J segment 2 bases; nucleotides outside the gene matches: 9. This CDR3 is 17 amino acids long. CDR1 MDHEN and CDR2 SYDVKM come from the germline V gene. The CDR3 is CASSPGGLAGLTDTQYF. CDR3 DNA sequence: TGTGCCAGCAGCCCGGGTGGACTAGCGGGGCTCACAGATACGCAGTATTTT.

The chain carries TRBV9 and TRBJ2-2; D ambiguous. The CDR3 covers 16 residues. V was shortened by 3 bases and J by 6 bases, with 18 bases between the two germline ends. Per the germline V gene, CDR1 is SGDLS and CDR2 is YYNGEE. The CDR3 sequence: CASSARGVLSAGELFF. The CDR3 bases are TGTGCCAGCAGCGCGCGAGGAGTACTGAGCGCCGGGGAGCTGTTTTTT.

V and J are TRBV19 and TRBJ2-1; maybe TRBD1 (6 bases). The CDR3 extends over 13 amino acids. Germline V gene lookup returns CDR1 LNHDA and CDR2 SQIVND (reference sequence). Between the trimmed V and J ends, which lost 4 bases and 4 bases, there was a span of 8 bases. In nucleotides, the CDR3 is TGTGCCAGTAGTAGGACAGCTTACAATGAGCAGTTCTTC. Translation gives CASSRTAYNEQFF.

The V call is TRBV5-4, the J call TRBJ1-2; D is undetermined. Trimming took 2 bases from V and 3 from J, leaving 11 bases between them. Germline CDR1 and CDR2: SGHNT and YYREEE (reference sequence). The length of the CDR3 is 14 residues. The CDR3 is CASSLRGIDYGYTF. DNA for the CDR3: TGTGCCAGCAGCTTACGGGGAATTGACTATGGCTACACCTTC. The full variable domain, its missing parts supplied by reference TRBV5-4 and TRBJ1-2, is ETGVTQSPTHLIKTRGQQVTLRCSSQSGHNTVSWYQQALGQGPQFIFQYYREEENGRGNFPPRFSGLQFPNYSSELNVNALELDDSALYLCASSLRGIDYGYTFGSGTRLTVV.

In this sample, this clone turned up once. The V gene is TRBV7-8, the J gene TRBJ2-4; D is ambiguous. The CDR3 has 15 residues. Trimming removed 5 bases at V and 0 bases at J, with 11 bases between. Per germline, CDR1 SGHVS and CDR2 FQNEAQ. This chain's CDR3 is CASSPTELAKNIQYF. CDR3 DNA: TGTGCCAGCAGCCCTACAGAGCTAGCCAAAAACATTCAGTACTTC. Drawing the rest from reference TRBV7-8 and TRBJ2-4, the complete variable domain is GAGVSQSPRYKVAKRGQDVALRCDPISGHVSLFWYQQALGQGPEFLTYFQNEAQLDKSGLPSDRFFAERPEGSVSTLKIQRTQQEDSAVYLCASSPTELAKNIQYFGAGTRLSVL.

The rearrangement links TRBV4-3 to TRBJ2-1; TRBD2 is a possible D gene (6 bases). Deletions cut 4 bases from V and 2 bases from J, with 15 bases between. There are 16 residues in the CDR3. Germline loops: CDR1 LGHNA, CDR2 YSLEER. CDR3 amino acids: CASSREPDYPYNEQFF. CDR3 nucleotides: TGCGCCAGCAGCCGTGAACCGGACTACCCCTACAATGAGCAGTTCTTC.

V is TRBV2 and J is TRBJ2-2, with D possibly matching TRBD2 (5 bases). This CDR3 has 14 residues. CDR1 and CDR2 from the germline V gene are SNHLY and FYNNEI. Trimming stripped 4 bases from V and 2 bases from J, with 8 bases between. CDR3 in amino acids: CASSGSSNTGELFF. In DNA, the CDR3 is TGTGCCAGCAGTGGCTCTAGCAACACCGGGGAGCTGTTTTTT.

J is TRBJ1-4 and V is TRBV7-8; D is undetermined. The CDR3 spans 13 residues. Germline CDR1 is SGHVS and CDR2 is FQNEAQ. With 5 bases removed from V and 7 bases from J, the gap between germline ends came to 11 bases. CDR3 loop: CASSQAPSEKLFF. The CDR3 DNA sequence: TGTGCCAGCAGCCAAGCGCCTAGTGAAAAACTGTTTTTT.

The V call is TRBV18, the J call TRBJ1-2; 9 bases line up with TRBD1. This CDR3 is 13 amino acids long. With 4 bases clipped from V and 6 bases from J, the junction kept 3 bases outside the gene matches. Germline assignment: CDR1 KGHSH and CDR2 LQKENI. CDR3: CASSRQGVDGYTF. The CDR3, as DNA: TGTGCCAGCTCACGACAGGGGGTGGATGGCTACACCTTC.

This clone has a handful of counts. This rearrangement joins TRBV5-6 to TRBJ1-5; weak D call: TRBD1 (6 bases). The CDR3 totals 16 residues. Trimming removed 2 bases from V and 0 bases from J, with 12 bases in between. Looked up from germline, CDR1 is SGHDT and CDR2 is YYEEEE. The CDR3 region has the DNA TGTGCCAGCAGCTTCCAGGGGAAGGCTAGCAATCAGCCCCAGCATTTT. As protein: CASSFQGKASNQPQHF.

The V and J genes are TRBV6-2 or TRBV6-3 and TRBJ1-5, with TRBD1 matching over 9 bases. Germline trimming cut 5 bases from V and 2 bases from J; bases unmatched to any gene: 7. CDR1 and CDR2 from the germline V gene are MNHEY and SVGEGT. The CDR3 covers 16 residues. CDR3 in DNA: TGTGCCAGCAGTAAACAGGGGGCCGGTGGCAATCAGCCCCAGCATTTT. Translated, it gives CASSKQGAGGNQPQHF.

The J gene is TRBJ1-5, the V gene TRBV6-5; D is possibly TRBD1 (5 bases). V dropped 6 bases and J dropped 7 bases, with 10 bases sitting between them. Germline-derived CDR1 and CDR2 are MNHEY and SVGAGI. The CDR3 has 12 residues. CDR3 DNA: TGTGCCAGCAGCGTCGGGGGACAGCCCCAGCATTTT. The encoded protein is CASSVGGQPQHF.

This clone was found a few times. The gene calls are TRBV18 and TRBJ1-4; maybe TRBD1 (5 bases). V shed 1 base and J shed 8 bases, with 11 bases lying between them. Germline V gives CDR1 KGHSH, CDR2 LQKENI. The CDR3 loop spans 14 amino acids. Here the CDR3 reads CASSPRGGNEKLFF. In DNA, the CDR3 is TGTGCCAGCTCACCACGGGGGGGTAACGAAAAACTGTTTTTT. The whole variable domain, remainder taken from reference TRBV18 and TRBJ1-4, is NAGVMQNPRHLVRRRGQEARLRCSPMKGHSHVYWYRQLPEEGLKFMVYLQKENIIDESGMPKERFSAEFPKEGPSILRIQQVVRGDSAAYFCASSPRGGNEKLFFGSGTQLSVL.

Only one count was recorded for this clone. The rearrangement joins TRBV5-1 to TRBJ2-7, with TRBD2 matching over 8 bases. The CDR3 has 14 amino acids. Germline V CDR1 and CDR2: SGHRS, YFSETQ. Germline trimming cut 1 base from V and 7 bases from J; bases unmatched to any gene: 7. The CDR3 nucleotides read TGCGCCAGCAGCTTGCGGGGGGGCTGGATGGAGCAGTACTTC. This codes for CASSLRGGWMEQYF. Full variable domain (rest looked up from reference TRBV5-1 and TRBJ2-7): KAGVTQTPRYLIKTRGQQVTLSCSPISGHRSVSWYQQTPGQGLQFLFEYFSETQRNKGNFPGRFSGRQFSNSRSEMNVSTLELGDSALYLCASSLRGGWMEQYFGPGTRLTVT.

The rearrangement joins TRBV4-1 to TRBJ2-1; weak D call: TRBD1 (6 bases). From germline, CDR1 is MGHRA and CDR2 YSYEKL. Trimming pared 3 bases from V and 3 bases from J, leaving 24 bases between. This CDR3 spans 19 amino acids. The CDR3 protein is CASSQYPQGSRGFYNEQFF. CDR3 DNA: TGCGCCAGCAGCCAGTACCCCCAGGGGTCCCGGGGTTTCTACAATGAGCAGTTCTTC.

Here the CDR3 reads CASSIRGNEQYF. DNA for the CDR3: TGTGCCAGTAGTATAAGGGGGAACGAGCAGTACTTC. This chain uses TRBV19 with TRBJ2-7, with D possibly TRBD1 on 6 matching bases. The CDR3 sequence is 12 residues long. The V and J ends lost 2 bases and 5 bases respectively, with 7 bases between them. The germline CDR1 and CDR2 sequences are LNHDA and SQIVND (reference sequence).

The chain couples TRBV10-3 to TRBJ2-1; 10 nucleotides line up with TRBD2. CDR3 length: 16 amino acids. CDR1 ENHRY and CDR2 SYGVKD come from the germline V gene. After removal of 0 bases from V and 7 bases from J, the junction contained 6 bases not matched to a gene. CDR3 loop: CAISESITSGTNEQFF. DNA for the CDR3: TGTGCCATCAGTGAGTCGATAACTAGCGGGACTAATGAGCAGTTCTTC.

The sample holds a few counts of this clone. V is TRBV4-3 and J is TRBJ1-4; 8 bases agree with TRBD1. CDR1 and CDR2 (germline): LGHNA, YSLEER. The CDR3 length is 16 residues. Germline trimming cut 2 bases from V and 7 bases from J; bases unmatched to any gene: 9. The CDR3 sequence is CASSQRTGGEFEKLFF. CDR3 in DNA: TGCGCCAGCAGCCAACGCACAGGGGGGGAGTTTGAAAAACTGTTTTTT.

This chain links TRBV3-1 (or the pseudogene TRBV3-2) with TRBJ1-4; D is uncertain. V was trimmed by 4 bases and J by 0 bases, leaving 3 bases between them. The CDR3 has 13 amino acids. Per the germline V gene, CDR1 is LGHDT and CDR2 is YNNKEL (reference sequence). In DNA form, the CDR3 reads TGTGCCAGCAGCCCTTCAACTAATGAAAAACTGTTTTTT. Its protein product is CASSPSTNEKLFF.

The gene calls are TRBV2 and TRBJ1-5, with 8 bases matching TRBD1. CDR3 length equals 13 residues. Germline assignment: CDR1 SNHLY and CDR2 FYNNEI. Trimming cost V 11 bases and J 3 bases; bases outside gene matches: 6. Here the CDR3 DNA reads TGTGCCGGACAGGGATACCCCAATCAGCCCCAGCATTTT. Translating it yields CAGQGYPNQPQHF.

V is TRBV7-9 and J is TRBJ2-2, with 8 bases that match TRBD2. The CDR3 has 16 residues. CDR1 is SEHNR, CDR2 FQNEAQ, per germline (reference sequence). The V segment lost 3 bases and the J segment 1 base; nucleotides outside the gene matches: 4. CDR3 residues: CASSFGGVRNTGELFF. CDR3 nucleotides: TGTGCCAGCAGCTTCGGGGGGGTGCGGAACACCGGGGAGCTGTTTTTT.

Written as DNA, the CDR3 is TGTGCCAGCAGTAACCTATTATATTATGGCTACACCTTC. It translates to CASSNLLYYGYTF. The rearrangement uses TRBV2 and TRBJ1-2; no reliable D call. Trimming left V 5 bases short and J 5 bases short, with 12 bases between. In germline, CDR1 is SNHLY, CDR2 FYNNEI. The CDR3 has 13 residues. Combining the CDR3 with reference TRBV2 and TRBJ1-2 gives the whole variable domain EPEVTQTPSHQVTQMGQEVILRCVPISNHLYFYWYRQILGQKVEFLVSFYNNEISEKSEIFDDQFSVERPDGSNFTLKIRSTKLEDSAMYFCASSNLLYYGYTFGSGTRLTVV.

The chain recombines TRBV18 with TRBJ2-7; TRBD2 aligns across 8 bases. This CDR3 spans 16 amino acids. The germline V gene has CDR1 KGHSH and CDR2 LQKENI. The trim removed 1 base at V and 0 bases at J, leaving 5 bases unmatched. The CDR3 is CASSPQLAGTSYEQYF. The DNA of the CDR3 is TGTGCCAGCTCACCACAGTTAGCGGGGACCTCCTACGAGCAGTACTTC.

This clone was counted only a few times. The rearrangement uses TRBV7-6 and TRBJ2-2; TRBD1 matches 9 bases. The CDR3 is 17 amino acids. CDR1 is SGHVS and CDR2 is FNYEAQ in the germline V gene. The junction had 8 bases not matched to a gene; V was cut back by 5 bases and J by 1 base. The chain's CDR3 is CASSLLPGQGNTGELFF. CDR3 bases: TGTGCCAGCAGCCTGCTGCCGGGACAGGGGAACACCGGGGAGCTGTTTTTT.

The chain carries TRBV7-8 and TRBJ1-3; TRBD1 might be the D (6 bases). The CDR3 loop spans 17 amino acids. Germline CDR1 and CDR2: SGHVS and FQNEAQ. Trimming pared 1 base from V and 0 bases from J, leaving 13 bases between. Here the CDR3 reads CASSLVGQQSSGNTIYF. The CDR3 nucleotides are TGTGCCAGCAGCTTAGTAGGACAGCAGAGCTCTGGAAACACCATATATTTT.

The chain joins TRBV7-2 to TRBJ1-1, with D uncertain. Trimming took 1 base from V and 5 from J, leaving 8 bases between them. The CDR3 loop spans 13 amino acids. Looked up from germline, CDR1 is SGHTA and CDR2 is FQGNSA. The CDR3 loop is CASSLGGRTEAFF. The CDR3 nucleotides are TGTGCCAGCAGCTTAGGAGGGCGGACTGAAGCTTTCTTT.

The J gene is TRBJ2-2, the V gene TRBV28; perhaps TRBD2 as D (6 bases). The CDR3 spans 15 residues. V gave up 2 bases and J gave up 5 bases, with 12 bases separating them. Germline CDR1 reads MDHEN; CDR2 reads SYDVKM. The CDR3 coding sequence is TGTGCCAGCAGTTTAACCCCACTAGCTACCGGGGAGCTGTTTTTT. Translated: CASSLTPLATGELFF.